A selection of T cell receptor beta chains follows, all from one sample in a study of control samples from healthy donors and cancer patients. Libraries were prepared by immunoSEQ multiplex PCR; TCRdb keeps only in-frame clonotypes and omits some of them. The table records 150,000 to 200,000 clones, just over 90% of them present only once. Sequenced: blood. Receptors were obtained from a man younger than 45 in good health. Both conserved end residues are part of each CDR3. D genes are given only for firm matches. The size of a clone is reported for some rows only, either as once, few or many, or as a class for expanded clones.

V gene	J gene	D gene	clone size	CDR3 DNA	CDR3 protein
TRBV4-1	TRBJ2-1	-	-	TGCGCCAGCAGCCAAGGACCCCGGGACAAGTACAATGAGCAGTTCTTC	CASSQGPRDKYNEQFF
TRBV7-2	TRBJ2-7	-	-	TGTGCCAGCAGCTTGCTCGGGGACTTCTCCTACGAGCAGTACTTC	CASSLLGDFSYEQYF
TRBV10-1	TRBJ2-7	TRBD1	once	TGCGCCAGCAGTGACTTACAGGGGGCGAAGGACGAGCAGTACTTC	CASSDLQGAKDEQYF
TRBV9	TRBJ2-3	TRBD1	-	TGTGCCAGCAGCCCACGGACAGGGGGTGGCGATACGCAGTATTTT	CASSPRTGGGDTQYF
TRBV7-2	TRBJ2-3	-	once	TGTGCCAGCAGCTTAGCCAGGGTCACAGATACGCAGTATTTT	CASSLARVTDTQYF
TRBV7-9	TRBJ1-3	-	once	TGTGCCAGCAGCGCCGGGGGGGAGCTCTCTGGAAACACCATATATTTT	CASSAGGELSGNTIYF
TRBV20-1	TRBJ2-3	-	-	TGCAGTGCGGAGCACACAGATACGCAGTATTTT	CSAEHTDTQYF
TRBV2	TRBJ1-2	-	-	TGTGCCAGCAGAGGGGACCTCCATACCTATGGCTACACCTTC	CASRGDLHTYGYTF
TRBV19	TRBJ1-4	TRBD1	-	TGTGCCAGTAGTTTTGGACAGGGTCTCTACGAAAAACTGTTTTTT	CASSFGQGLYEKLFF
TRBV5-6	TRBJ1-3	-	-	TGTGCCAGCAGCTTGGGCAGGGGTTACTCTGGAAACACCATATATTTT	CASSLGRGYSGNTIYF
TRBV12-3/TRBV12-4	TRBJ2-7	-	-	TGTGCCAGCAGTTTAGGCTCCTCCTACGAGCAGTACTTC	CASSLGSSYEQYF
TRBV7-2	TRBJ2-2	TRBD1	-	TGTGCCAGCAGCTTAGCGACAGGGACCGGGGAGCTGTTTTTT	CASSLATGTGELFF
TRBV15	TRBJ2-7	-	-	TGTGCCACCAGCAGAGATCCGAGACTAGGGGGTTACGAGCAGTACTTC	CATSRDPRLGGYEQYF
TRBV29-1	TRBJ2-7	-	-	TGCAGCGTGGCGGGTCTCTACGAGCAGTACTTC	CSVAGLYEQYF
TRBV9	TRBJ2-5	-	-	TGTGCCAGCAGCCCTACAGGGTTAGAGACCCAGTACTTC	CASSPTGLETQYF
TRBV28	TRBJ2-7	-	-	TGTGCCAGCAGTTTGGTGGGCTACGAGCAGTACTTC	CASSLVGYEQYF
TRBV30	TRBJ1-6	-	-	TGTGCCTGGACCGCCGGCCGGTGGGATTCACCCCTCCACTTT	CAWTAGRWDSPLHF
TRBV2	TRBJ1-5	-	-	TGTGCCAGCAGTGAAGGGGACCGCGAGAATCAGCCCCAGCATTTT	CASSEGDRENQPQHF
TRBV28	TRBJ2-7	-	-	TGTGCCAGCAGAGGAGGAGAGGCTTACTACGAGCAGTACTTC	CASRGGEAYYEQYF
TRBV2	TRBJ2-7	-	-	TGTGCCAGCAGTGAGTCGGGTTCCTACGAGCAGTACTTC	CASSESGSYEQYF
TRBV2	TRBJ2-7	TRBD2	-	TGTGCCAGCAGGGGCGGGGGGATCTCCTACGAGCAGTACTTC	CASRGGGISYEQYF
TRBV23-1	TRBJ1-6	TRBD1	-	TGCGCCATTAAACTAGGGACAGCTACTCATTCACCCCTCCACTTT	CAIKLGTATHSPLHF
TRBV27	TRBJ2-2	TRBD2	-	TGTGCCAGCAGTTCACTAGCGTACACCGGGGAGCTGTTTTTT	CASSSLAYTGELFF
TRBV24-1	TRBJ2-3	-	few	TGTGCCACCGCTAGCACAGATACGCAGTATTTT	CATASTDTQYF
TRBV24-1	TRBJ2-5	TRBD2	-	TGTGCCACCAGTGATTTTTTGGCGGGAGGTCGAGAGACCCAGTACTTC	CATSDFLAGGRETQYF
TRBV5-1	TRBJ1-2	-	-	TGCGCCAGCAGCAGGGATTCCGGGGCGGTCGAGTACACCTTC	CASSRDSGAVEYTF
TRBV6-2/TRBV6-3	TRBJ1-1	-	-	TGTGCCAGCAGTCGAGAACAGGGAACTGAAGCTTTCTTT	CASSREQGTEAFF
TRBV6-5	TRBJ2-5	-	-	TGTGCCAGCAGTTTCCTGGACAGACAAGAGACCCAGTACTTC	CASSFLDRQETQYF
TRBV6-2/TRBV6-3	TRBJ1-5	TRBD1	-	TGTGCCAGCAGTTACCCCAGGGGGCAGAATCAGCCCCAGCATTTT	CASSYPRGQNQPQHF
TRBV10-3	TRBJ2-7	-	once	TGTGCCATCAGTGAGTCGAGGGCAGACATGGCCTACGAGCAGTACTTC	CAISESRADMAYEQYF
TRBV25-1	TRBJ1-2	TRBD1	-	TGTGCCTGGAAACAATCAGGGGGCGACTATGGCTACACCTTC	CAWKQSGGDYGYTF
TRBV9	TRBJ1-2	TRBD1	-	TGTGCCAGCAGCGACAGGGGTACTAAGAACTATGGCTACACCTTC	CASSDRGTKNYGYTF
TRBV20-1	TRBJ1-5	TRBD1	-	TGCAGTGCTAGTTTGTACAGGGGGGACCAGCCCCAGCATTTT	CSASLYRGDQPQHF
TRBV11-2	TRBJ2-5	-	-	TGTGCCAGCAGCTCCGGGGTGAACCAAGAGACCCAGTACTTC	CASSSGVNQETQYF
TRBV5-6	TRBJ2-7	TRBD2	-	TGTGCCAGCAGGCTAGCGGGGGGGGCCTACGAGCAGTACTTC	CASRLAGGAYEQYF
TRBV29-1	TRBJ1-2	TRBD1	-	TGCAGCGTTTCGACAGGGCTCGACTATGGCTACACCTTC	CSVSTGLDYGYTF
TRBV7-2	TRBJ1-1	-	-	TGTGCCAGCAGCTTAGTGAAGGGAAACACTGAAGCTTTCTTT	CASSLVKGNTEAFF
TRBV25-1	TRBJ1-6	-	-	TGTGCCAGCAGTGAAGCAATTTGGGATAATTCACCCCTCCACTTT	CASSEAIWDNSPLHF
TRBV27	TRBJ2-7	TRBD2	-	TGTGCCAGCAGTTCAAGCGGGGGCTACGAGCAGTACTTC	CASSSSGGYEQYF
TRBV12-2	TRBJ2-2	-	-	TGTGCAAGTCGCTTAGCTAGACTCGGAGTGAACACCGGGGAGCTGTTTTTT	CASRLARLGVNTGELFF
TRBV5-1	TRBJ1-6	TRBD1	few	TGCGCCAGCAGCTTGGTAGGTCAGGGGGCTTCACCCCTCCACTTT	CASSLVGQGASPLHF
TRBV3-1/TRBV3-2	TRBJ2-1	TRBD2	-	TGTGCCAGCAGCCAACGTCGACGGGCGGGGGGAGCAAATGAGCAGTTCTTC	CASSQRRRAGGANEQFF
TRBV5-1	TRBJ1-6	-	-	TGCGCCAGCAGCTTGGTCGGGGGCAATAATTCACCCCTCCACTTT	CASSLVGGNNSPLHF
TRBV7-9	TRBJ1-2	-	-	TGTGCCAGCAGTCACGCAGCAGGGCCTGCTTCCCCCTATGGCTACACCTTC	CASSHAAGPASPYGYTF
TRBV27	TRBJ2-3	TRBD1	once	TGTGCCAGCAGTTACCAGACAGGGGGCGATACGCAGTATTTT	CASSYQTGGDTQYF
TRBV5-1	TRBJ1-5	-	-	TGCGCCAGCAGCTTGGCGGGCAGGGGATCTCAGCCCCAGCATTTT	CASSLAGRGSQPQHF
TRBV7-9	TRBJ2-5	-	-	TGTGCCAGCAGCTTTCGGGGGGCGAAGGGGCAAGAGACCCAGTACTTC	CASSFRGAKGQETQYF
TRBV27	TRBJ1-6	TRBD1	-	TGTGCCAGCCGGGACAGAAGCTCCTATAATTCACCCCTCCACTTT	CASRDRSSYNSPLHF
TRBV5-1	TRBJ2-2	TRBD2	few	TGCGCCAGCAGCTTGACTAGCGGGGTGAACACCGGGGAGCTGTTTTTT	CASSLTSGVNTGELFF
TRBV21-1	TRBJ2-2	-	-	TGTGCCAGCAGCACCCCAGTCGGTAGCGGGGGGACCACCGGGGAGCTGTTTTTT	CASSTPVGSGGTTGELFF
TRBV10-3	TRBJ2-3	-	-	TGTGCCATCAAGGTTGCTCCGGCAGATACGCAGTATTTT	CAIKVAPADTQYF
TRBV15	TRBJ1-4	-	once	TGTGCCACCAGCAGAGATCGGCTTATTAATGAAAAACTGTTTTTT	CATSRDRLINEKLFF
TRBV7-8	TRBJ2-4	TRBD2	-	TGTGCCAGCAGCCCACTCGGGGGGTGGGAAAACATTCAGTACTTC	CASSPLGGWENIQYF
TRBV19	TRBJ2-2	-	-	TGTGCCAGTATCGGGTCGGGAGCGCGCACCGGGGAGCTGTTTTTT	CASIGSGARTGELFF
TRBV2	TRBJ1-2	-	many	TGTGCCAGCAGTGAAAAACAGTTGCCCACCTTC	CASSEKQLPTF
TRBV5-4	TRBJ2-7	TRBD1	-	TGTGCCAGCAGCTTAAGTTCGGACAGGGCCTACGAGCAGTACTTC	CASSLSSDRAYEQYF
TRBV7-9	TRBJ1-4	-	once	TGTGCCAGCAGCTTAGGGCAGGGAACCCGGGAAAAACTGTTTTTT	CASSLGQGTREKLFF
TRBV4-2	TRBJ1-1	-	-	TGTGCCAGCAGCGCTGGAGAGAACACTGAAGCTTTCTTT	CASSAGENTEAFF
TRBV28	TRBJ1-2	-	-	TGTGCCAGCAGTATGGGTCGTAACTATGGCTACACCTTC	CASSMGRNYGYTF
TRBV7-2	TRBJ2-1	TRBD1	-	TGTGCCAGCAGCGCAGACAGGGGAGAATACAATGAGCAGTTCTTC	CASSADRGEYNEQFF